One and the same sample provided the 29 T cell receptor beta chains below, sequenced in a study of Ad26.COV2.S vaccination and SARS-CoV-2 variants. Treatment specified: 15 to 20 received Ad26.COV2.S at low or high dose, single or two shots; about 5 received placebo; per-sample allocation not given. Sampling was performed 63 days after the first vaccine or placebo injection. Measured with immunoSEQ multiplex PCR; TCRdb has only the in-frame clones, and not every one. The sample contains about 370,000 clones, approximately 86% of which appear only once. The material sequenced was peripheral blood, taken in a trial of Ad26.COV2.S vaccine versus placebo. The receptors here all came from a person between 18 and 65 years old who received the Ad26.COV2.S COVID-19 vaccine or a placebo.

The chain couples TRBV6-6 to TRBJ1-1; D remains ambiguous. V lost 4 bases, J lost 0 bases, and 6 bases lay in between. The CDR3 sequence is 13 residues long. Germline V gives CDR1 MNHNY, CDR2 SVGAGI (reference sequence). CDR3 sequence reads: CASSSPLNTEAFF. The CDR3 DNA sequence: TGTGCCAGCAGTTCCCCGCTGAACACTGAAGCTTTCTTT.

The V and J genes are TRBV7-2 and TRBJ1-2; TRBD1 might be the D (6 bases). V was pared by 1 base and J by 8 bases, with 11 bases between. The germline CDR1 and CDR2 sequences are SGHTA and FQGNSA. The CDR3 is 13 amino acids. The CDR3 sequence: CASSLGGGVGYTF. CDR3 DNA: TGTGCCAGCAGCTTAGGGGGGGGCGTAGGCTACACCTTC.

The CDR3 is CASTPRGTSGYNEQFF. As DNA, the CDR3 is TGTGCCAGTACCCCCAGGGGGACTAGCGGTTACAATGAGCAGTTCTTC. The V call is TRBV19, the J call TRBJ2-1, with TRBD2 matching 11 bases. With V trimmed by 7 bases and J by 4 bases, 9 bases remained unmatched. The CDR3 is made up of 16 amino acids. From germline, CDR1 is LNHDA and CDR2 SQIVND (reference sequence).

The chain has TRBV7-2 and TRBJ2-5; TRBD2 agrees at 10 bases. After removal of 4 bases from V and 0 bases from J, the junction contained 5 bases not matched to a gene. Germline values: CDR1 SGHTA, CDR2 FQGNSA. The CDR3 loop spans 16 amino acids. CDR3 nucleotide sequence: TGTGCCAGCAGCTCGAGCGGGGGGGCCCACCAAGAGACCCAGTACTTC. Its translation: CASSSSGGAHQETQYF.

The CDR3 loop reads CASSSGTRVLSRDEQFF. For the CDR3, the DNA is TGCGCCAGCAGCTCGGGTACGAGAGTACTTTCACGCGATGAGCAGTTCTTC. V usage is TRBV5-1 and J usage is TRBJ2-1; no definite D call. The length of the CDR3 is 17 residues. Between the trimmed V and J ends, which lost 3 bases and 8 bases, there was a span of 24 bases. The germline CDR1 and CDR2 sequences are SGHRS and YFSETQ.

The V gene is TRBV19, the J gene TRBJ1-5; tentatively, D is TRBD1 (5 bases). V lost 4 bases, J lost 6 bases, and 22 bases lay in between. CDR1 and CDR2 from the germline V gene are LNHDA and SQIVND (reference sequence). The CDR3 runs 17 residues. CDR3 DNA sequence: TGTGCCAGTAGTAGCCCGGGGACGGGGACGTTGGGTCAGCCCCAGCATTTT. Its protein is CASSSPGTGTLGQPQHF.

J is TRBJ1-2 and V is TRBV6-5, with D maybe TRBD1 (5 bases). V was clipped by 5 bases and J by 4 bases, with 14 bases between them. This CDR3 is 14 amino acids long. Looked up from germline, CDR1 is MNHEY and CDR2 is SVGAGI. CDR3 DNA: TGTGCCAGCAGTAGGGGCACAGATTCCTATGGCTACACCTTC. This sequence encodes CASSRGTDSYGYTF.

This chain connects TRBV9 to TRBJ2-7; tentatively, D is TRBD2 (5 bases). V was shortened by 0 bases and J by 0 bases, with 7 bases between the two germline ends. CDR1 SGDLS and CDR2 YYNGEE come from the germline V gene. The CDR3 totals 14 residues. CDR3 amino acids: CASSVGETSYEQYF. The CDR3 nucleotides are TGTGCCAGCAGCGTAGGGGAGACCTCCTACGAGCAGTACTTC.

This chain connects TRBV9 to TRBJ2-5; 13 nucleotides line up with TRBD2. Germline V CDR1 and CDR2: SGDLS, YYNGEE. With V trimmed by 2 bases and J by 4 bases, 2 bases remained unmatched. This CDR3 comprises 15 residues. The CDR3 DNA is TGTGCCAGCAGCGTGGGACTAGCGGGGTTAGAGACCCAGTACTTC. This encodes CASSVGLAGLETQYF.

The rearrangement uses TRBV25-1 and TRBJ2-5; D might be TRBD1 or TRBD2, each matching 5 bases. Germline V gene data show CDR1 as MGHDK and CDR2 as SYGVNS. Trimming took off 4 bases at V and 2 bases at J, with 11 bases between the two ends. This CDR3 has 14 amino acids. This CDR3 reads CASSVGTAQETQYF. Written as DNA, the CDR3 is TGTGCCAGCAGTGTTGGGACGGCGCAAGAGACCCAGTACTTC.

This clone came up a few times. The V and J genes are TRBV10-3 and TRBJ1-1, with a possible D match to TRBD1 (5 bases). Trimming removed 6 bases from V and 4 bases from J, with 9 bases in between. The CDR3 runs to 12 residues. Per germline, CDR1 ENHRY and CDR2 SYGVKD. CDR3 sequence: CAISQGSTEAFF. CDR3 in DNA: TGTGCCATCAGCCAGGGATCCACTGAAGCTTTCTTT.

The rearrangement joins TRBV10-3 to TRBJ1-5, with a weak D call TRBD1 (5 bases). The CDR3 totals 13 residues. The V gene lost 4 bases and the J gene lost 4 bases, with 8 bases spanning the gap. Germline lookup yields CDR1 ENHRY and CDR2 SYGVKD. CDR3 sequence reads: CAISGDANQPQHF. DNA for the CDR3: TGTGCCATCAGTGGGGACGCTAATCAGCCCCAGCATTTT.

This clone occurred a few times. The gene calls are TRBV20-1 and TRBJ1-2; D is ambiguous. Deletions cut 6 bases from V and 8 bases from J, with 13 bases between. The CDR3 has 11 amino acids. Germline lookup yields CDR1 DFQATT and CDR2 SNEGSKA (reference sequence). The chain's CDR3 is CSAFGDAGYTF. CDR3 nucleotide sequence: TGCAGTGCCTTCGGCGACGCGGGCTACACCTTC.

The chain's CDR3 is CASSLKVGDRGRETQYF. The CDR3 DNA reads as TGCGCCAGCAGCTTGAAAGTGGGAGACAGGGGGCGAGAGACCCAGTACTTC. The rearrangement uses TRBV5-1 and TRBJ2-5, with 10 bases fitting TRBD1. Germline V lookup: CDR1 SGHRS, CDR2 YFSETQ. The length of the CDR3 is 17 residues. Unmatched junction bases numbered 10, after V lost 1 base and J lost 4 bases. Full variable domain (remainder filled in from reference TRBV5-1 and TRBJ2-5): KAGVTQTPRYLIKTRGQQVTLSCSPISGHRSVSWYQQTPGQGLQFLFEYFSETQRNKGNFPGRFSGRQFSNSRSEMNVSTLELGDSALYLCASSLKVGDRGRETQYFGPGTRLLVL.

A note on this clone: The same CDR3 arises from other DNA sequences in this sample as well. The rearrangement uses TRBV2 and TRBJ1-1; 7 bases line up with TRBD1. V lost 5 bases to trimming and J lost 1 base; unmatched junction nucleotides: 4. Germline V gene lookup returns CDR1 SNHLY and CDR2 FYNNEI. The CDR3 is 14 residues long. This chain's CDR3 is CASSRQGGNTEAFF. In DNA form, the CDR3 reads TGTGCCAGCAGTCGCCAGGGGGGGAACACTGAAGCTTTCTTT.

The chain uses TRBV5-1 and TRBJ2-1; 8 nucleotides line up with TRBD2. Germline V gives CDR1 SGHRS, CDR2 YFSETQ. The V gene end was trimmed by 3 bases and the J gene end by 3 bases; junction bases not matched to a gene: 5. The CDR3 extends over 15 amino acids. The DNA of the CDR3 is TGCGCCAGCAGCTCAGCGGGGGAGTACTACAATGAGCAGTTCTTC. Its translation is CASSSAGEYYNEQFF.

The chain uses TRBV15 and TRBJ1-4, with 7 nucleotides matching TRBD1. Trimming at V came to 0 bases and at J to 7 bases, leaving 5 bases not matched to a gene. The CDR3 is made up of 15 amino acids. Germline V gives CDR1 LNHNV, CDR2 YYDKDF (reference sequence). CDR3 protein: CATSREDRRSEKLFF. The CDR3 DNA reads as TGTGCCACCAGCAGAGAGGACAGGAGGAGTGAAAAACTGTTTTTT.

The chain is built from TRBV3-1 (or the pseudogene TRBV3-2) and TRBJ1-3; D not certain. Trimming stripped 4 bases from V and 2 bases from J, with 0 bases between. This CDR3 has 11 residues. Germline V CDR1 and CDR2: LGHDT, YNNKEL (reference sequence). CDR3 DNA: TGTGCCAGCAGCCCTGGAAACACCATATATTTT. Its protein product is CASSPGNTIYF.

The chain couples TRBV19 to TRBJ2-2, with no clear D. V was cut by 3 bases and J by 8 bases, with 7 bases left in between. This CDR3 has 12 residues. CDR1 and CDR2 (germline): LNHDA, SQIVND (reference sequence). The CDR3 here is CASSIRSGELFF. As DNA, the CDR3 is TGTGCCAGTAGTATTAGGTCAGGGGAGCTGTTTTTT.

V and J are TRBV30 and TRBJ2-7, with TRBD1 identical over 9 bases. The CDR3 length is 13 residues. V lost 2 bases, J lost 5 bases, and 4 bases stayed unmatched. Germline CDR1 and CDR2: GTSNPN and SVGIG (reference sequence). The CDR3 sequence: CAWSRTGADEQYF. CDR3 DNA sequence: TGTGCCTGGAGTAGGACAGGGGCGGACGAGCAGTACTTC.

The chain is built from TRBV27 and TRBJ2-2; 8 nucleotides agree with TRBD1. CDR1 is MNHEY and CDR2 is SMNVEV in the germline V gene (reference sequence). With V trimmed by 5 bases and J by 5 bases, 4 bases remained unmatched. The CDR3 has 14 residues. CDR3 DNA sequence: TGTGCCAGCAGTCCGGGACAGGCAACCGGGGAGCTGTTTTTT. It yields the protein CASSPGQATGELFF.

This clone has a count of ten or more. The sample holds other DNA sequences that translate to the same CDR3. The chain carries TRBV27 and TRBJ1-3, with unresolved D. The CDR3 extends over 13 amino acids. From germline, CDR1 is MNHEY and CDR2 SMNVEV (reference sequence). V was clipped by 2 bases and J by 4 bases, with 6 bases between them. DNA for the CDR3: TGTGCCAGCAGTTTACGGGAGGGAAACACCATATATTTT. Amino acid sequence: CASSLREGNTIYF.

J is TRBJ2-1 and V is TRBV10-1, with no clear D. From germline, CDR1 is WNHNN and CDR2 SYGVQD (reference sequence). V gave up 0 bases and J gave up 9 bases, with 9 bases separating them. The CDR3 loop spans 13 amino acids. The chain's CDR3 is CASSESGSGEQFF. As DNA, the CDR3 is TGCGCCAGCAGTGAGTCGGGATCGGGTGAGCAGTTCTTC.

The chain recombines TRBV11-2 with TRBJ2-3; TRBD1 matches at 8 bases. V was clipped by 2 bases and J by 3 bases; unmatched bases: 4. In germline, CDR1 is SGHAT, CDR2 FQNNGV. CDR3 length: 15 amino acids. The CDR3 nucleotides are TGTGCCAGCAGCTTATCGACAGGGGAGACAGATACGCAGTATTTT. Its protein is CASSLSTGETDTQYF.

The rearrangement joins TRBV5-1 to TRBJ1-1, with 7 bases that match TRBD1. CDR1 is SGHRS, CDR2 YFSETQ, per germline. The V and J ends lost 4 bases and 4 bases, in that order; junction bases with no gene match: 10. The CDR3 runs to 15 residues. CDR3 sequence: CASSPLRDSGTEAFF. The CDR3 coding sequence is TGCGCCAGCAGCCCTCTGCGGGACAGTGGCACTGAAGCTTTCTTT.

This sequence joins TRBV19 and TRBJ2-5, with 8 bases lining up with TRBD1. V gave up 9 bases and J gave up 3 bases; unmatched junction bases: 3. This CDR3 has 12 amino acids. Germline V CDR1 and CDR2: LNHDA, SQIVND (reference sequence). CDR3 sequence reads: CARPGQEETQYF. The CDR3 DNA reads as TGTGCCAGGCCGGGACAGGAAGAGACCCAGTACTTC.

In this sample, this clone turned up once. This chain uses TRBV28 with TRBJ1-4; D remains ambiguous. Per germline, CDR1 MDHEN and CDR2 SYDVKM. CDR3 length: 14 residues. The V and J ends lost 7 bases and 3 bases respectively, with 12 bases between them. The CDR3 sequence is CASIGRVPNEKLFF. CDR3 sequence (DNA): TGTGCCAGCATCGGACGCGTGCCTAATGAAAAACTGTTTTTT.

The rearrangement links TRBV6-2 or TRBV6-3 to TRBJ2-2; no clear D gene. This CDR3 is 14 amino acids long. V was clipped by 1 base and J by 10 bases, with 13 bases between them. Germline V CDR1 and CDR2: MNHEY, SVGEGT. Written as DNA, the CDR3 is TGTGCCAGCAGTTACTGGGCCCCCGGCGAGGAGCTGTTTTTT. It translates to CASSYWAPGEELFF.

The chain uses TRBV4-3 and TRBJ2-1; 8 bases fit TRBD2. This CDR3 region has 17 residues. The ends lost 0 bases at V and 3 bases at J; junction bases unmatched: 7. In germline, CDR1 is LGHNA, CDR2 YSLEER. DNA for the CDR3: TGCGCCAGCAGCCAAGATGAGGGACTAGGGGTCTACAATGAGCAGTTCTTC. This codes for CASSQDEGLGVYNEQFF.